These 6 T cell receptor beta chains were sequenced from one sample in a study of preoperative IRX-2 immunotherapy in early breast cancer. Measured with immunoSEQ multiplex PCR; TCRdb has only the in-frame clones, and not every one. The sample includes around 62,000 clones, around 94% of them seen just once. Regarding treatment: preoperative locoregional IRX-2 cytokine immunotherapy. The specimen was taken from a patient treated with IRX-2 immunotherapy. The receptors originated from a human donor with breast cancer.

V is TRBV28 and J is TRBJ2-2; D uncertain. The V gene lost 5 bases and the J gene lost 8 bases, with 9 bases spanning the gap. The CDR3 loop spans 12 amino acids. Per the germline V gene, CDR1 is MDHEN and CDR2 is SYDVKM. The CDR3 nucleotides are TGTGCCAGCAGTCCGGTTTGGGGGGAGCTGTTTTTT. As protein: CASSPVWGELFF.

This rearrangement joins TRBV11-2 to TRBJ2-5; D remains ambiguous. CDR1 and CDR2 from the germline V gene are SGHAT and FQNNGV. With 4 bases removed from V and 2 bases from J, the gap between germline ends came to 11 bases. CDR3 length: 14 residues. CDR3 coding DNA: TGTGCCAGCAGCTCTTTAGGTCGGCAAGAGACCCAGTACTTC. The encoded protein is CASSSLGRQETQYF.

The chain employs TRBV7-3 and TRBJ2-2, with 9 bases matching TRBD1. V lost 2 bases to trimming and J lost 3 bases; unmatched junction nucleotides: 4. Germline CDR1 is SGHTA and CDR2 is FQGTGA. This CDR3 has 16 residues. This CDR3 is CASSLWTGVDTGELFF. CDR3 nucleotides: TGTGCCAGCAGCTTATGGACAGGGGTTGACACCGGGGAGCTGTTTTTT.

The rearrangement joins TRBV6-6 to TRBJ2-7, with D perhaps matching TRBD1 or TRBD2 (5 bases each). Deletions cut 6 bases from V and 6 bases from J, with 12 bases between. Germline V gives CDR1 MNHNY, CDR2 SVGAGI (reference sequence). This CDR3 region has 12 residues. The CDR3 spells CASSVGPSEQYF. The CDR3, as DNA: TGTGCCAGCAGCGTGGGACCCTCCGAGCAGTACTTC.

V and J are TRBV27 and TRBJ1-2; possibly TRBD1 for D (5 bases). This CDR3 has 14 amino acids. Germline CDR1 is MNHEY and CDR2 is SMNVEV (reference sequence). Trimming left V 4 bases short and J 8 bases short, with 17 bases between. DNA of the CDR3: TGTGCCAGCAGTTATGAAGGGGCGGTGGGCGGCTACACCTTC. It specifies CASSYEGAVGGYTF.

The rearrangement joins TRBV5-1 to TRBJ2-2; TRBD2 matches at 7 bases. Germline V gene lookup returns CDR1 SGHRS and CDR2 YFSETQ. After removal of 4 bases from V and 6 bases from J, the junction contained 12 bases not matched to a gene. This CDR3 is 16 amino acids long. The CDR3 protein is CASSPIPSGGSGELFF. CDR3 coding DNA: TGCGCCAGCAGCCCTATCCCATCGGGAGGATCCGGGGAGCTGTTTTTT.